The clone carrying this TCR beta chain was recorded a few times. V lost 3 bases and J lost 4, with 15 bases in between. Germline CDR1 reads KGHSH; CDR2 reads LQKENI. There are 15 residues in the CDR3. The data originate from a study of blood T cell repertoires in COVID-19. As for the study in general: Sites across the United States, Italy and Spain contributed samples from acute and convalescent COVID-19. PBMCs, B-cell-depleted T cells, or T cells provided the cDNA or gDNA that made up the material.

This table comes from immunoSEQ multiplex PCR, and its TCRdb copy is limited to in-frame clones, with some not included. The sample has a few hundred thousand clones; 80% to 85% are singletons. Seattle patients were enrolled during active infection and followed longitudinally. The sequenced sample consisted of peripheral blood. This rearrangement joins TRBV18 to TRBJ1-1; D might be TRBD1 (5 bases). The receptor's source is a woman aged 65 to 85 with COVID-19, enrolled during active disease. CDR3 DNA: TGTGCCAGCTCACCCCTGCGGGGCGACGGCACTGAAGCTTTCTTT. It yields the protein CASSPLRGDGTEAFF.